This section outlines one T cell receptor (beta chain) sequence together with its context. Its antigen is undetermined. TCRdb reanalyzed the 5' RACE reads and collapses them to one entry per CDR3 protein, without DNA. The table lists roughly 200,000 distinct CDR3 sequences. This sample was included in a study of monozygotic twins with inflammatory bowel disease. Whole-study results and caveats: Especially with disease activity, IBD patients shared fewer clonotypes with others than healthy twins did.

The CDR3 totals 14 residues. CDR1 and CDR2 (germline): KGHSH, LQKENI. The sample was blood. The rearrangement links TRBV18 to TRBJ2-1; TCRdb calls TRBD1, which cannot be checked without DNA. The clonotype originates from a human donor with ulcerative colitis or Crohn's disease, or a healthy co-twin of an affected twin (not recorded which). This CDR3 is CASSPGTGGNEQFF.